These 18 T cell receptor beta chains were all obtained from the same sample, sequenced in a study of blood T cell repertoires in COVID-19. Method: immunoSEQ multiplex PCR; TCRdb's copy keeps in-frame clones and lacks some. The sample lists over 200,000 clones; about 89% were seen once. Sequencing was done on a sample of peripheral blood. Receptor source: a man between 35 and 55 years old who had recovered from COVID-19.

The chain joins TRBV7-2 to TRBJ2-1; D perhaps matches TRBD2 (7 bases). The germline gives CDR1 SGHTA, CDR2 FQGNSA. Deletions cut 5 bases from V and 6 bases from J, with 20 bases between. The CDR3 covers 16 residues. The CDR3 loop reads CASSAPWGGRANEQFF. CDR3 in DNA: TGTGCCAGCAGCGCCCCATGGGGGGGCAGGGCCAATGAGCAGTTCTTC.

V and J are TRBV6-6 and TRBJ2-7, with a possible D match to TRBD1 (6 bases). With 0 bases removed from V and 2 bases from J, the gap between germline ends came to 11 bases. CDR1 is MNHNY, CDR2 SVGAGI, per germline (reference sequence). This CDR3 is 15 amino acids long. The CDR3 loop is CASSYSPQGPYEQYF. CDR3 nucleotides: TGTGCCAGCAGTTACTCTCCACAGGGTCCCTACGAGCAGTACTTC.

The chain joins TRBV4-3 to TRBJ2-6; TRBD2 is a possible D gene (6 bases). The V end lost 0 bases, the J end lost 3 bases, and 9 bases lay between the germline ends. CDR1 and CDR2 (germline): LGHNA, YSLEER. This CDR3 is built from 16 residues. CDR3 region: CASSQERGFGANVLTF. CDR3 bases: TGCGCCAGCAGCCAAGAGCGGGGTTTTGGGGCCAACGTCCTGACTTTC.

This chain connects TRBV5-5 to TRBJ2-5; 11 positions match TRBD2. CDR3 size: 18 residues. Germline CDR1 reads SGHKS; CDR2 reads YYEKEE (reference sequence). V shed 0 bases and J 4 bases; nucleotides not matched to a gene: 11. The CDR3 coding sequence is TGTGCCAGCAGCTTGGGGGGCCTACCTAGCGGGGGGACAGAGACCCAGTACTTC. Protein: CASSLGGLPSGGTETQYF.

This clone was picked up one time. V and J are TRBV5-4 and TRBJ1-2; TRBD1 might be the D (5 bases). The CDR3 runs 14 residues. The V gene lost 0 bases and the J gene lost 8 bases, with 14 bases spanning the gap. Germline CDR1 SGHNT, CDR2 YYREEE (reference sequence). CDR3 sequence (DNA): TGTGCCAGCAGCTTGGCGCGGGGGTCGGGAGGCTACACCTTC. Its protein product is CASSLARGSGGYTF.

This chain joins TRBV7-2 and TRBJ2-7, with TRBD1 matching 9 bases. Germline V gene data show CDR1 as SGHTA and CDR2 as FQGNSA. Trimming at V came to 5 bases and at J to 1 base, leaving 3 bases not matched to a gene. The CDR3 contains 14 residues. CDR3 coding DNA: TGTGCCAGCAGCCGGGACAGGGCATCCTACGAGCAGTACTTC. It is translated as CASSRDRASYEQYF.

The chain couples TRBV6-2 or TRBV6-3 to TRBJ2-1; 9 bases are shared with TRBD2. The CDR3 sequence is 16 residues long. V was clipped by 2 bases and J by 1 base; unmatched bases: 3. Germline V lookup: CDR1 MNHEY, CDR2 SVGEGT. The CDR3 coding sequence is TGTGCCAGCAGTTACCTAAGCGGGAGGTCCTACAATGAGCAGTTCTTC. It specifies CASSYLSGRSYNEQFF.

V gene TRBV12-5 combines with J gene TRBJ1-2; D gene unclear. CDR1 is LGHNT and CDR2 is FRNRAP in the germline V gene. V was shortened by 3 bases and J by 5 bases, with 7 bases between the two germline ends. This CDR3 contains 12 residues. The CDR3 nucleotides read TGTGCTAGTGGTTTAAATATTTATGGCTACACCTTC. Its translation is CASGLNIYGYTF. The full variable domain, completed using reference TRBV12-5 and TRBJ1-2, is DARVTQTPRHKVTEMGQEVTMRCQPILGHNTVFWYRQTMMQGLELLAYFRNRAPLDDSGMPKDRFSAEMPDATLATLKIQPSEPRDSAVYFCASGLNIYGYTFGSGTRLTVV.

V is TRBV5-6 and J is TRBJ1-2; D uncertain. Trimming cost V 0 bases and J 6 bases, with 12 bases left between them. Germline V gene sequence: CDR1 SGHDT, CDR2 YYEEEE. The CDR3 consists of 14 residues. The CDR3 nucleotides are TGTGCCAGCAGCTTGGCATGGTCTATAGATGGCTACACCTTC. The encoded protein is CASSLAWSIDGYTF.

About this clone: Compared with germline, one end of the junction differs, possibly owing to a read error. The chain carries TRBV3-1 (or the pseudogene TRBV3-2) and TRBJ2-3; TRBD2 might be the D (6 bases). The germline gives CDR1 LGHDT, CDR2 YNNKEL (reference sequence). The CDR3 has 14 amino acids. Here the CDR3 DNA reads TGTGCCAGCAGCCAAGATCTGGAGCGGGCCAAGACGTTTTTT. It yields the protein CASSQDLERAKTFF.

This clone was counted between two and nine times. The chain's CDR3 is CASSHLLRLAVGKGEETQYF. DNA for the CDR3: TGTGCCAGCAGCCATCTCCTCCGGCTAGCGGTGGGGAAGGGGGAAGAGACCCAGTACTTC. This sequence joins TRBV3-1 (or the pseudogene TRBV3-2) and TRBJ2-5; D possibly corresponds to TRBD2 (7 bases). CDR1 is LGHDT and CDR2 is YNNKEL in the germline V gene (reference sequence). The V and J ends lost 3 bases and 3 bases respectively, with 29 bases between them. The CDR3 sequence is 20 residues long.

The rearrangement uses TRBV7-8 and TRBJ1-5; TRBD1 matches at 8 bases. CDR1 is SGHVS, CDR2 FQNEAQ, per germline. Losses at the gene ends were 1 base for V and 4 bases for J; bases not matched to a gene: 6. CDR3 length: 16 amino acids. The CDR3, as DNA: TGTGCCAGCAGCTTAGGGTCCGGACAGGGTAATCAGCCCCAGCATTTT. This translates into CASSLGSGQGNQPQHF.

The sample holds a few counts of this clone. CDR3 loop: CASSEARGSEQYF. The CDR3 nucleotides are TGTGCCAGCAGTGAAGCGCGGGGGAGCGAGCAGTACTTC. The chain joins TRBV6-1 to TRBJ2-7; 7 bases line up with TRBD2. The V segment lost 0 bases and the J segment 6 bases; nucleotides outside the gene matches: 2. The CDR3 is 13 amino acids. CDR1 and CDR2 from the germline V gene are MNHNS and SASEGT.

The CDR3 here is CASKDSYTDTQYF. CDR3 coding DNA: TGTGCCAGCAAGGACAGTTACACAGATACGCAGTATTTT. The chain employs TRBV25-1 and TRBJ2-3; possible D gene TRBD1, 6 bases. Germline loops: CDR1 MGHDK, CDR2 SYGVNS. The length of the CDR3 is 13 residues. The V gene lost 7 bases and the J gene lost 2 bases, with 10 bases spanning the gap. Variable domain in full (rest from reference TRBV25-1 and TRBJ2-3): EADIYQTPRYLVIGTGKKITLECSQTMGHDKMYWYQQDPGMELHLIHYSYGVNSTEKGDLSSESTVSRIRTEHFPLTLESARPSHTSQYLCASKDSYTDTQYFGPGTRLTVL.

This clone was counted a few times. The V gene is TRBV11-2, the J gene TRBJ1-5; D not certain. CDR1 and CDR2 from the germline V gene are SGHAT and FQNNGV. The CDR3 has 10 amino acids. Trimming took off 7 bases at V and 9 bases at J, with 7 bases between the two ends. The CDR3 sequence is CASTSGPQHF. The CDR3 coding sequence is TGTGCCAGCACCTCAGGGCCCCAGCATTTT.

This clone was detected only once. This chain connects TRBV9 to TRBJ1-2, with TRBD1 as a possible D gene (5 bases). CDR1 is SGDLS, CDR2 YYNGEE, per germline. The CDR3 has 13 residues. The V end was cut by 7 bases, the J end by 4 bases, with 14 bases between. CDR3 protein: CASSGHLGYGYTF. Here the CDR3 DNA reads TGTGCCAGCTCCGGACACCTAGGCTATGGCTACACCTTC.

This clone was observed a few times. V and J are TRBV7-9 and TRBJ2-7, with D possibly being TRBD2 (5 bases). Trimming left V 0 bases short and J 2 bases short, with 11 bases between. The germline V gene encodes CDR1 SEHNR and CDR2 FQNEAQ (reference sequence). CDR3 length: 15 residues. CDR3 sequence reads: CASSLAIGSAYEQYF. The CDR3 DNA is TGTGCCAGCAGCTTAGCGATAGGGAGTGCCTACGAGCAGTACTTC.

This chain uses TRBV6-5 with TRBJ2-7, with 7 bases lining up with TRBD1. With 4 bases clipped from V and 4 bases from J, the junction kept 1 base outside the gene matches. Germline V gives CDR1 MNHEY, CDR2 SVGAGI. The CDR3 totals 12 residues. This CDR3 reads CASSSGGYEQYF. In DNA form, the CDR3 reads TGTGCCAGCAGTTCAGGGGGATACGAGCAGTACTTC.